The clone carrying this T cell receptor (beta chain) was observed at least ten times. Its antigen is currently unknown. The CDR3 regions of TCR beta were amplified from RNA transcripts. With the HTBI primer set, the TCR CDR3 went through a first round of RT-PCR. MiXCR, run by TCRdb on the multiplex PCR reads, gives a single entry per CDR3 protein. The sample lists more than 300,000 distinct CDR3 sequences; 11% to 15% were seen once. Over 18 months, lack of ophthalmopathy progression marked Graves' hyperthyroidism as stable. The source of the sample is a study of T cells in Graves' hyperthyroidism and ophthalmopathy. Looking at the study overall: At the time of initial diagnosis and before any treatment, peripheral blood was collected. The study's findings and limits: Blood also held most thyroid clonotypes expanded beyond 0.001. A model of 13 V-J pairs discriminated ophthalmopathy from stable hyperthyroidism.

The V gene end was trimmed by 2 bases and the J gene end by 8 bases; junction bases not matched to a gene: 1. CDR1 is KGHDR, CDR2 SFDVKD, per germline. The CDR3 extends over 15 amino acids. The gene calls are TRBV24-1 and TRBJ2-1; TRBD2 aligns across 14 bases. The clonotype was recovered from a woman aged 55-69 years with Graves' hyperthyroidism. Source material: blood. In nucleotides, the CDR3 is TGTGCCACCAGTGATTGGACTAGCGGGAGGCATGAGCAGTTCTTC. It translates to CATSDWTSGRHEQFF.